This is a list of T cell receptor beta chains from one sample in a study of T cells in Graves' hyperthyroidism and ophthalmopathy. TCRdb called the multiplex PCR reads again in MiXCR, with one record for every CDR3 protein. The repertoire holds 250,000 to 300,000 distinct CDR3 sequences, with roughly 15% as singletons. The sample comprised blood. The receptor set was obtained from a woman between 25 and 40 years old with Graves' hyperthyroidism that later progressed to Graves' ophthalmopathy. CDR3s include the opening cysteine and the closing phenylalanine or tryptophan. Each record gives: J gene, clone size, V gene, CDR3 protein. Clone size is given for some rows only: seen once, a few or many times, or a class if the clone is expanded.

TRBJ2-3	many	TRBV5-8	CASSRDYIDTQYF
TRBJ2-1	few	TRBV14	CASRTSGESKQFF
TRBJ2-7	many	TRBV12-3/TRBV12-4	CASSPSRSGPYEQYF
TRBJ1-2	many	TRBV5-5	CASSYQPTGGNGGYTF
TRBJ1-4	-	TRBV4-1	CASSQDGTPTNEKLFF
TRBJ2-5	many	TRBV6-8	CASRKGSEPGETQYF
TRBJ1-5	many	TRBV7-9	CASSAGGFVSPQHF
TRBJ2-2	-	TRBV28	CASSLRFSWEGNTGELFF
TRBJ2-7	many	TRBV7-9	CASSYPGASGYEQYF
TRBJ2-3	-	TRBV29-1	CSVDRGRFTDTQYF
TRBJ2-7	many	TRBV18	CASSKTESYEQYF
TRBJ2-1	many	TRBV7-3	CASSLIRGQAQFF
TRBJ2-2	few	TRBV19	CASTRTGAGTSGRAGELFF
TRBJ1-1	many	TRBV6-2/TRBV6-3	CASSYATGETEAFF
TRBJ2-1	many	TRBV7-2	CASSLDLGGQFF
TRBJ2-7	few	TRBV4-1	CASSHALAGIYEQYF
TRBJ2-3	few	TRBV5-4	CASSSQAGGTDTQYF
TRBJ1-2	-	TRBV6-1	CASRGTDKVNYGYTF
TRBJ2-5	-	TRBV25-1	CASSEPNQETQYF
TRBJ2-3	many	TRBV11-2	CASSSTTTDTQYF
TRBJ1-1	many	TRBV2	CASSSGLFTEAFF
TRBJ1-2	many	TRBV19	CASRLRAKWNYGYTF
TRBJ1-1	many	TRBV5-1	CASSRGQHMNTEAFF